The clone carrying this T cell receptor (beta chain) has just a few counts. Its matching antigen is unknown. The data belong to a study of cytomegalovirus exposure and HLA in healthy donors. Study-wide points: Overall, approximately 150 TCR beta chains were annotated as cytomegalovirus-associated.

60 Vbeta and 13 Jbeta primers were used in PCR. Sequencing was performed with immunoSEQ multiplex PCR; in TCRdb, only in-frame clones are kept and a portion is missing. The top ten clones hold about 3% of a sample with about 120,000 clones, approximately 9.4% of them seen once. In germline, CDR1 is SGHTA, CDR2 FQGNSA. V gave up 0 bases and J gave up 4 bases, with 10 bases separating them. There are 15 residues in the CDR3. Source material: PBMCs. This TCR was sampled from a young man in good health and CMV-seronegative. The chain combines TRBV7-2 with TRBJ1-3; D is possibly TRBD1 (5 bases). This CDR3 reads CASSLAQGPGNTIYF. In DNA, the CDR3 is TGTGCCAGCAGCTTAGCCCAGGGTCCAGGAAACACCATATATTTT.